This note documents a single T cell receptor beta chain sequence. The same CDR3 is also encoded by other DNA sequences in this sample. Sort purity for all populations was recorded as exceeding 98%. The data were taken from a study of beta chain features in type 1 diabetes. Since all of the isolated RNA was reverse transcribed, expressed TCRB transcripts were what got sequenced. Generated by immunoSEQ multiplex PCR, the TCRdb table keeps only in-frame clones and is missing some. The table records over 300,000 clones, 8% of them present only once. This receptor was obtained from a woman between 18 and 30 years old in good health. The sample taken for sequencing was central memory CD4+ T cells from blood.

CDR3 region: CASSPDRVDNQPQHF. CDR3 in DNA: TGTGCCAGTAGCCCCGACAGGGTTGACAATCAGCCCCAGCATTTT. The chain is built from TRBV19 and TRBJ1-5, with 7 bases aligning to TRBD1. Trimming removed 6 bases from V and 3 bases from J; junction bases left unmatched: 8. The CDR3 covers 15 residues. The germline V gene has CDR1 LNHDA and CDR2 SQIVND (reference sequence).